Shown below are 6 T cell receptor beta chains from a single sample sequenced in a study of CD8 T cells in ankylosing spondylitis. TCRdb re-derived calls from the 5' RACE reads in MiXCR, one entry per CDR3 protein. The data hold approximately 240,000 distinct CDR3 sequences, with 8% to 11% observed a single time. Sample: blood, either unsorted or a sorted T cell fraction (not recorded which). Receptors originate from a male donor with ankylosing spondylitis or in good health (not recorded which).

This clonotype appeared many times. The chain combines TRBV20-1 with TRBJ1-6, with D unresolved. The CDR3 length is 14 residues. Germline CDR1 is DFQATT and CDR2 is SNEGSKA (reference sequence). Trimming removed 4 bases at V and 9 bases at J, with 16 bases between. This chain's CDR3 is CSAKQASPVSPLHF. DNA of the CDR3: TGCAGTGCTAAGCAGGCCTCCCCGGTTTCACCCCTCCACTTT.

The table lists this clonotype with many counts. The V gene is TRBV5-1, the J gene TRBJ1-1, with D hard to call. The germline V gene encodes CDR1 SGHRS and CDR2 YFSETQ. V lost 0 bases to trimming and J lost 0 bases, with 6 bases between them. This CDR3 is built from 14 residues. The CDR3 region has the DNA TGCGCCAGCAGCTTGGGAAGTTTGAACACTGAAGCTTTCTTT. The encoded protein is CASSLGSLNTEAFF.

This clonotype turned up a few times. V is TRBV18 and J is TRBJ2-5, with TRBD2 as a possible D gene (6 bases). Deletions cut 1 base from V and 2 bases from J, with 14 bases between. CDR1 KGHSH and CDR2 LQKENI come from the germline V gene. This CDR3 is built from 16 residues. This CDR3 reads CASSPQRVTQQETQYF. CDR3 nucleotide sequence: TGTGCCAGCTCACCACAGCGGGTAACCCAACAAGAGACCCAGTACTTC.

The genes are TRBV30 and TRBJ2-3; a possible D gene is TRBD2 (5 bases). V lost 1 base and J 3 bases, leaving 8 bases between the germline ends. The CDR3 is 13 residues long. Germline CDR1 is GTSNPN and CDR2 is SVGIG (reference sequence). CDR3 residues: CAWSGGSTDTQYF. The CDR3 coding sequence is TGTGCCTGGAGTGGAGGGTCGACAGATACGCAGTATTTT. The full variable domain, with the rest looked up from reference TRBV30 and TRBJ2-3, is SQTIHQWPATLVQPVGSPLSLECTVEGTSNPNLYWYRQAAGRGLQLLFYSVGIGQISSEVPQNLSASRPQDRQFILSSKKLLLSDSGFYLCAWSGGSTDTQYFGPGTRLTVL.

In this sample, this clonotype turned up a few times. This chain links TRBV7-2 with TRBJ2-6, with unresolved D. The V end was cut by 4 bases, the J end by 0 bases, with 10 bases between. The CDR3 sequence is 16 residues long. From germline, CDR1 is SGHTA and CDR2 FQGNSA. CDR3 sequence (DNA): TGTGCCAGCAGCTATCCCCACCTCTCTGGGGCCAACGTCCTGACTTTC. It translates to CASSYPHLSGANVLTF.

This clonotype was seen at least ten times. V usage is TRBV20-1 and J usage is TRBJ2-1; 8 bases map to TRBD2. The length of the CDR3 is 17 residues. The V segment lost 0 bases and the J segment 0 bases; nucleotides outside the gene matches: 7. Germline values: CDR1 DFQATT, CDR2 SNEGSKA (reference sequence). The CDR3 nucleotides read TGCAGTGCTAGAGATTTCAAGCGGGGGCACTCCTACAATGAGCAGTTCTTC. Translating it yields CSARDFKRGHSYNEQFF.